This note documents a single TCR beta chain sequence. Its antigen is currently unknown. CDR3 length: 16 residues. With 3 bases removed from V and 4 bases from J, the gap between germline ends came to 18 bases. Per the germline V gene, CDR1 is SGHTA and CDR2 is FQGNSA. The data belong to a study of long-term antiretroviral therapy in people with HIV. Across the whole study: In the earliest collections, sampling predates the 2015 immediate-ART recommendation by about a decade.

The assay used was immunoSEQ (version v3.0), run at survey level. Assay used: immunoSEQ multiplex PCR; TCRdb lists only in-frame clones, some missing. Altogether about 30,000 clones are present, 85% being singletons, with the ten largest covering about 4.6%. Findings and limits, study-wide: Adherence to ART, viral resistance and therapy changes lacked any data. Repertoires with HIV possessed tighter CDR3 length spans than those of controls.

The specimen was unsorted PBMCs, collected roughly 2.9 years before starting antiretroviral therapy. V usage is TRBV7-2 and J usage is TRBJ1-2, with TRBD1 as a possible D gene (6 bases). This clonotype was sampled from a woman in her thirties with HIV. The CDR3 bases are TGTGCCAGCAGCTTGCAGGGGAGTTCTCTAACCTATGGCTACACCTTC. Its protein product is CASSLQGSSLTYGYTF.